This T cell receptor beta chain was identified in a study of blood T cell repertoires in COVID-19. Study information: Both acute and convalescent COVID-19 samples were obtained from the United States, Italy and Spain. PBMCs, B-cell-depleted T cells, or T cells provided the cDNA or gDNA that made up the material.

Per germline, CDR1 MDHEN and CDR2 SYDVKM. V dropped 6 bases and J dropped 0 bases, with 14 bases sitting between them. The CDR3 is 15 amino acids. The authors' processing: Estimation of nucleated cell counts relied on the amplification of reference gene primers. This table comes from immunoSEQ multiplex PCR, and its TCRdb copy is limited to in-frame clones, with some not included. V, J and clone size are taken as reported in that table, and D and trimming were inferred from the DNA itself. The sample shows about 70,000 clones, around 86% of them seen only once. The sequenced sample consisted of peripheral blood. The V call is TRBV28, the J call TRBJ1-1; D unresolved. This receptor was obtained from a woman aged 80 or over with active or convalescent COVID-19. The CDR3 DNA follows: TGTGCCAGCAGCCCCCGGGAGGGATTGAACACTGAAGCTTTCTTT. It specifies CASSPREGLNTEAFF.